The 31 T cell receptor beta chains given below trace back to one sample, sequenced in a study of cytotoxic CD8 clonotypes in ibrutinib-treated CLL. Profiling relied on immunoSEQ multiplex PCR, and the TCRdb table lists in-frame clones only, not all of them. The data hold approximately 9,200 clones, with 70% to 75% observed a single time. The source material was PBMCs, sampled before ibrutinib treatment. Every receptor here comes from a human donor with chronic lymphocytic leukemia.

In nucleotides, the CDR3 is TGCGCCAGCAGTCCCCCGAGGGATCAGGGGTGGTACAATGAGCAGTTCTTC. This codes for CASSPPRDQGWYNEQFF. The genes are TRBV23-1 and TRBJ2-1, with a weak D call TRBD1 (6 bases). TRBV23-1 is an ORF for which the function is uncertain. The CDR3 runs 17 residues. V lost 4 bases to trimming and J lost 4 bases, with 20 bases between them.

This clone was seen a handful of times. CDR3 region: CASSPTGLNTGELFF. Written as DNA, the CDR3 is TGTGCCAGCAGCCCGACAGGCTTGAACACCGGGGAGCTGTTTTTT. J is TRBJ2-2 and V is TRBV9; D perhaps matches TRBD1 (6 bases). The V gene lost 4 bases and the J gene lost 1 base, with 11 bases spanning the gap. Germline V gives CDR1 SGDLS, CDR2 YYNGEE. The CDR3 sequence is 15 residues long. Drawing the rest from reference TRBV9 and TRBJ2-2, the complete variable domain is DSGVTQTPKHLITATGQRVTLRCSPRSGDLSVYWYQQSLDQGLQFLIQYYNGEERAKGNILERFSAQQFPDLHSELNLSSLELGDSALYFCASSPTGLNTGELFFGEGSRLTVL.

The CDR3 spells CASSLTLRGSQPQHF. The CDR3 DNA sequence: TGTGCCAGCAGTTTAACCCTCAGGGGAAGTCAGCCCCAGCATTTT. The chain carries TRBV28 and TRBJ1-5; D is possibly TRBD1 (6 bases). The V and J ends lost 2 bases and 6 bases respectively, with 14 bases between them. The germline V gene encodes CDR1 MDHEN and CDR2 SYDVKM. The CDR3 extends over 15 amino acids.

This clone occurred a few times. V and J are TRBV5-4 and TRBJ2-3, with 11 nucleotides matching TRBD2. CDR3 length: 17 amino acids. The germline V gene encodes CDR1 SGHNT and CDR2 YYREEE (reference sequence). After removal of 0 bases from V and 3 bases from J, the junction contained 6 bases not matched to a gene. CDR3 nucleotides: TGTGCCAGCAGCTTGGCCCCGGGACTAGCGGCTACAGATACGCAGTATTTT. This translates into CASSLAPGLAATDTQYF.

The chain combines TRBV7-9 with TRBJ2-7; no definite D call. The ends were cut back, 5 bases at V and 0 bases at J, with 11 bases in the middle. CDR1 SEHNR and CDR2 FQNEAQ come from the germline V gene (reference sequence). The CDR3 is made up of 14 amino acids. The CDR3 DNA reads TGTGCCAGCAGCCCTCCGGATAGCTCCTACGAGCAGTACTTC. It translates to CASSPPDSSYEQYF. The variable domain in full, with the rest retrieved from reference TRBV7-9 and TRBJ2-7, is DTGVSQNPRHKITKRGQNVTFRCDPISEHNRLYWYRQTLGQGPEFLTYFQNEAQLEKSRLLSDRFSAERPKGSFSTLEIQRTEQGDSAMYLCASSPPDSSYEQYFGPGTRLTVT.

This clone was detected only once. This chain's CDR3 is CASSIGAGGPPDTQYF. Here the CDR3 DNA reads TGTGCCAGCAGTATAGGAGCGGGAGGGCCCCCAGATACGCAGTATTTT. The rearrangement links TRBV7-3 to TRBJ2-3; 10 bases align to TRBD2. The V gene end was trimmed by 6 bases and the J gene end by 4 bases; junction bases not matched to a gene: 10. CDR1 SGHTA and CDR2 FQGTGA come from the germline V gene. CDR3 length: 16 amino acids.

The rearrangement joins TRBV7-9 to TRBJ1-4; D perhaps matches TRBD1 (6 bases). This CDR3 is built from 15 residues. Germline CDR1 and CDR2: SEHNR and FQNEAQ (reference sequence). V lost 0 bases, J lost 8 bases, and 13 bases lay in between. CDR3 in DNA: TGTGCCAGCAGCTTAGCGGTGACAGGAGGAGAAAAACTGTTTTTT. Protein product: CASSLAVTGGEKLFF.

This clone was detected only a few times. The genes are TRBV28 and TRBJ2-7; D gene ambiguous. Looked up from germline, CDR1 is MDHEN and CDR2 is SYDVKM. Trimming took 3 bases from V and 2 from J, leaving 8 bases between them. This CDR3 has 13 amino acids. CDR3 in amino acids: CASSFSVTYEQYF. DNA for the CDR3: TGTGCCAGCAGTTTTTCAGTTACCTACGAGCAGTACTTC.

The chain joins TRBV6-1 to TRBJ2-1; D is uncertain. Germline lookup yields CDR1 MNHNS and CDR2 SASEGT. The CDR3 consists of 13 residues. Trimming left V 4 bases short and J 8 bases short, with 12 bases between. The CDR3 is CASSGRGIHEQFF. As DNA, the CDR3 is TGTGCCAGCAGTGGTCGAGGAATCCATGAGCAGTTCTTC.

The chain uses TRBV11-2 and TRBJ1-2; D is unresolved. The CDR3 spans 12 residues. CDR1 and CDR2 (germline): SGHAT, FQNNGV. Trimming cost V 5 bases and J 2 bases, with 6 bases left between them. DNA for the CDR3: TGTGCCAGCAGCGCACGAAACTATGGCTACACCTTC. Protein sequence: CASSARNYGYTF. Full variable domain (remainder filled in from reference TRBV11-2 and TRBJ1-2): EAGVAQSPRYKIIEKRQSVAFWCNPISGHATLYWYQQILGQGPKLLIQFQNNGVVDDSQLPKDRFSAERLKGVDSTLKIQPAKLEDSAVYLCASSARNYGYTFGSGTRLTVV.

This clone was picked up a small number of times. V usage is TRBV5-1 and J usage is TRBJ2-7; D is possibly TRBD1 (6 bases). Germline V gives CDR1 SGHRS, CDR2 YFSETQ. The V end lost 4 bases, the J end lost 0 bases, and 8 bases lay between the germline ends. The CDR3 has 13 residues. The chain's CDR3 is CASSGDNSYEQYF. DNA for the CDR3: TGCGCCAGCAGCGGGGACAACTCCTACGAGCAGTACTTC.

This chain joins TRBV19 and TRBJ2-1; TRBD2 aligns across 8 bases. The germline V gene encodes CDR1 LNHDA and CDR2 SQIVND (reference sequence). The length of the CDR3 is 15 residues. With 6 bases clipped from V and 2 bases from J, the junction kept 6 bases outside the gene matches. The CDR3 is CASREGTRPYNEQFF. The CDR3 nucleotides read TGTGCCAGTAGAGAAGGGACTAGGCCCTACAATGAGCAGTTCTTC.

The CDR3 DNA follows: TGTGCCAGCAGCCAAGTGAGTAGCGGGAGAAGGTACGAGCAGTACTTC. Translated, it gives CASSQVSSGRRYEQYF. V is TRBV4-2 and J is TRBJ2-7; 9 bases are a match to TRBD2. After removal of 1 base from V and 4 bases from J, the junction contained 8 bases not matched to a gene. Germline lookup yields CDR1 LGHNA and CDR2 YNFKEQ. This CDR3 comprises 16 residues.

The chain carries TRBV7-2 and TRBJ2-7; D is perhaps TRBD2 (5 bases). Trimming cost V 3 bases and J 3 bases, with 12 bases left between them. Germline V gene sequence: CDR1 SGHTA, CDR2 FQGNSA. The length of the CDR3 is 14 residues. CDR3 loop: CASSFSVGSYEQYF. The CDR3 DNA sequence: TGTGCCAGCAGCTTCTCGGTAGGGAGCTACGAGCAGTACTTC. The entire variable domain, with the rest obtained from reference TRBV7-2 and TRBJ2-7, is as follows: GAGVSQSPSNKVTEKGKDVELRCDPISGHTALYWYRQSLGQGLEFLIYFQGNSAPDKSGLPSDRFSAERTGGSVSTLTIQRTQQEDSAVYLCASSFSVGSYEQYFGPGTRLTVT.

The V and J genes are TRBV28 and TRBJ2-7; D is tentatively TRBD1 or TRBD2 (6 bases each). Trimming removed 6 bases from V and 1 base from J, with 19 bases in between. CDR1 is MDHEN, CDR2 SYDVKM, per germline. This CDR3 has 16 residues. The CDR3 sequence is CASSTTGVGASYEQYF. The CDR3 DNA reads as TGTGCCAGCAGCACCACGGGGGTGGGGGCTTCCTACGAGCAGTACTTC.

The rearrangement uses TRBV15 and TRBJ1-1; D not resolved. CDR3 size: 15 residues. The germline gives CDR1 LNHNV, CDR2 YYDKDF (reference sequence). Trimming took 3 bases from V and 7 from J, leaving 18 bases between them. CDR3 amino acids: CATSRGWSGLGEAFF. The DNA of the CDR3 is TGTGCCACCAGCAGGGGGTGGTCCGGGCTGGGTGAAGCTTTCTTT. Looking up the rest from reference TRBV15 and TRBJ1-1 gives the full variable domain: DAMVIQNPRYQVTQFGKPVTLSCSQTLNHNVMYWYQQKSSQAPKLLFHYYDKDFNNEADTPDNFQSRRPNTSFCFLDIRSPGLGDTAMYLCATSRGWSGLGEAFFGQGTRLTVV.

The chain combines TRBV19 with TRBJ1-5; TRBD1 is a possible D gene (6 bases). The V end lost 5 bases, the J end lost 0 bases, and 14 bases lay between the germline ends. Germline V gene lookup returns CDR1 LNHDA and CDR2 SQIVND (reference sequence). The CDR3 consists of 16 residues. The CDR3: CASSSRRTDSNQPQHF. CDR3 nucleotides: TGTGCCAGTAGTTCTCGCCGGACAGATAGCAATCAGCCCCAGCATTTT.

This clone has more than one count but fewer than ten. This rearrangement joins TRBV5-8 to TRBJ2-1; the match to TRBD1 covers 9 bases. The CDR3 is made up of 15 amino acids. The J segment lost 8 bases and the V segment lost 4 bases, leaving 10 bases of the junction unmatched. Germline-derived CDR1 and CDR2 are SGHTS and YDEGEE. CDR3 coding DNA: TGTGCCAGCAGCCCGGGACAGGGAAGTCGGGATGAGCAGTTCTTC. Amino acids: CASSPGQGSRDEQFF.

V gene TRBV28 combines with J gene TRBJ1-6; no firm D call. This CDR3 comprises 13 residues. The V end was cut by 6 bases, the J end by 9 bases, with 12 bases between. In germline, CDR1 is MDHEN, CDR2 SYDVKM. Here the CDR3 reads CASSFTSPSPLHF. Written as DNA, the CDR3 is TGTGCCAGCAGCTTTACCTCACCTTCACCCCTCCACTTT.

This chain connects TRBV5-1 to TRBJ2-3; D may match TRBD1 or TRBD2 (6 bases each). Germline lookup yields CDR1 SGHRS and CDR2 YFSETQ. This CDR3 contains 14 residues. With 4 bases removed from V and 3 bases from J, the gap between germline ends came to 12 bases. In nucleotides, the CDR3 is TGCGCCAGCAGCCCTGGAGGGGGAACAGATACGCAGTATTTT. It encodes CASSPGGGTDTQYF.

The chain is built from TRBV2 and TRBJ2-5; 8 bases map to TRBD1. Germline values: CDR1 SNHLY, CDR2 FYNNEI. This CDR3 contains 15 residues. Germline trimming cut 4 bases from V and 4 bases from J; bases unmatched to any gene: 8. This CDR3 is CASSVDLQGGETQYF. The DNA of the CDR3 is TGTGCCAGCAGTGTTGATTTACAGGGGGGAGAGACCCAGTACTTC.

The chain combines TRBV5-1 with TRBJ1-5; D is unresolved. The CDR3 runs 14 residues. CDR1 is SGHRS, CDR2 YFSETQ, per germline. V was trimmed by 0 bases and J by 6 bases, leaving 10 bases between them. CDR3 loop: CASSLAGGSQPQHF. The CDR3 nucleotides read TGCGCCAGCAGCTTGGCTGGAGGGAGTCAGCCCCAGCATTTT.

A few counts support this clone. The CDR3 DNA follows: TGTGCCAGCGCCCCTGAAGCTTTGGGACTAGCGGTAAATGAGCAGTTCTTC. This encodes CASAPEALGLAVNEQFF. This chain joins TRBV7-8 and TRBJ2-1; the match to TRBD2 covers 11 bases. V shed 8 bases, J shed 7 bases, and the junction held 16 bases outside the gene matches. The CDR3 length is 17 residues. Germline-derived CDR1 and CDR2 are SGHVS and FQNEAQ.

This clone has a handful of counts. The chain combines TRBV2 with TRBJ1-2; D uncertain. V gave up 6 bases and J gave up 6 bases, with 14 bases separating them. Germline assignment: CDR1 SNHLY and CDR2 FYNNEI. The CDR3 runs 13 residues. The DNA of the CDR3 is TGTGCCAGCAGACCTTGGGCAGCTAATGGCTACACCTTC. Its protein is CASRPWAANGYTF.

This clone was found once. The rearrangement links TRBV29-1 to TRBJ2-1; 8 bases are a match to TRBD2. Germline V gene sequence: CDR1 SQVTM, CDR2 ANQGSEA. The J segment lost 7 bases and the V segment lost 8 bases, leaving 1 base of the junction unmatched. The CDR3 contains 10 residues. The CDR3 protein is CSSGGNEQFF. DNA of the CDR3: TGCAGCAGCGGGGGTAATGAGCAGTTCTTC.

The gene calls are TRBV28 and TRBJ2-2, with unresolved D. This CDR3 has 15 amino acids. V lost 0 bases and J 7 bases, leaving 12 bases between the germline ends. CDR1 MDHEN and CDR2 SYDVKM come from the germline V gene. This CDR3 is CASSLWAGRGGELFF. The CDR3 bases are TGTGCCAGCAGTTTATGGGCAGGACGTGGCGGGGAGCTGTTTTTT.

The chain recombines TRBV6-6 with TRBJ1-4; 7 bases line up with TRBD1. The length of the CDR3 is 14 residues. Germline-derived CDR1 and CDR2 are MNHNY and SVGAGI (reference sequence). Trimming took 6 bases from V and 2 from J; bases not matched to a gene: 3. The CDR3 here is CASRRRGTNEKLFF. The CDR3 DNA sequence: TGTGCCAGCAGACGCAGGGGGACTAATGAAAAACTGTTTTTT.

The V call is TRBV6-6, the J call TRBJ2-7, with D possibly TRBD1 on 5 matching bases. Germline values: CDR1 MNHNY, CDR2 SVGAGI (reference sequence). V dropped 2 bases and J dropped 6 bases, with 14 bases sitting between them. CDR3 size: 14 residues. The CDR3 bases are TGTGCCAGCAGTTACAGGGGCAGGGCCGGCGAGCAGTACTTC. Translation gives CASSYRGRAGEQYF.

By sample share, this clone is medium-sized. The V and J genes are TRBV9 and TRBJ2-7, with 10 bases identical to TRBD2. The CDR3 sequence is 14 residues long. Germline V CDR1 and CDR2: SGDLS, YYNGEE. Trimming at V came to 1 base and at J to 3 bases, leaving 1 base not matched to a gene. This CDR3 is CASSVSSGSYEQYF. The CDR3 DNA follows: TGTGCCAGCAGCGTATCTAGCGGGAGCTACGAGCAGTACTTC.

V gene TRBV18 combines with J gene TRBJ1-1, with 7 positions matching TRBD1. There are 15 residues in the CDR3. The V gene end was trimmed by 2 bases and the J gene end by 5 bases; junction bases not matched to a gene: 8. Germline V gene data show CDR1 as KGHSH and CDR2 as LQKENI. The CDR3 bases are TGTGCCAGCTCACCAGAAGGGGGCAGTAGAACTGAAGCTTTCTTT. Its protein product is CASSPEGGSRTEAFF.

The chain joins TRBV10-3 to TRBJ2-7; a possible D gene is TRBD1 (6 bases). Trimming stripped 7 bases from V and 3 bases from J, with 13 bases between. CDR1 ENHRY and CDR2 SYGVKD come from the germline V gene. The CDR3 extends over 13 amino acids. The CDR3 sequence: CAITSGTHYEQYF. As DNA, the CDR3 is TGTGCCATCACCTCCGGGACACACTACGAGCAGTACTTC.